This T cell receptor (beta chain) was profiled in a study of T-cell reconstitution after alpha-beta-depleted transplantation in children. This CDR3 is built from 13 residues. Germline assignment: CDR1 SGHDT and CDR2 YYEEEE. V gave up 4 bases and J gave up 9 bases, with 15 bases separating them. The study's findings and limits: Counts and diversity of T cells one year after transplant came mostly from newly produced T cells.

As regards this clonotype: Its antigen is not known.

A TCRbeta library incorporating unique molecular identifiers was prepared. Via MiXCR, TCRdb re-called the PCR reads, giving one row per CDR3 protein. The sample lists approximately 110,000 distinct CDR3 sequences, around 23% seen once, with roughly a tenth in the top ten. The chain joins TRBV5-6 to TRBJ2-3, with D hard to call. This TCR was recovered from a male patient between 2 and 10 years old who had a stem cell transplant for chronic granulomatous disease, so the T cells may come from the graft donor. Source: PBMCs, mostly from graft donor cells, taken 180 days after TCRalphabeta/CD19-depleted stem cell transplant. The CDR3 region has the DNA TGTGCCAGCAGCCTGTCTAGGCTTGCGACGCAGTATTTT. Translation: CASSLSRLATQYF.